The TCR beta chain under discussion was sequenced for a study of radiotherapy plus CTLA-4 blockade in lung cancer. This clone was detected only a few times. Sequencing used immunoSEQ multiplex PCR; TCRdb keeps in-frame clones, though not all of them. The repertoire has roughly 80,000 clones, about 78% of them found once; the top ten carry 3.5% to 4.5%. The CDR3 is 13 amino acids. Trimming cost V 2 bases and J 5 bases, with 7 bases left between them. CDR1 is SGHAT, CDR2 FQDESV, per germline (reference sequence). The V gene is TRBV11-1, the J gene TRBJ2-1; D ambiguous. The specimen comprised peripheral blood, sampled from a patient treated with radiotherapy plus ipilimumab. The sequence was obtained from a human donor with non-small cell lung cancer who had a partial response to radiotherapy plus ipilimumab. Some clones in this sample may be carry-over from other donors' samples. CDR3 protein: CASSLSSDNEQFF. As DNA, the CDR3 is TGTGCCAGCAGCTTATCGAGCGACAATGAGCAGTTCTTC.